This T cell receptor beta chain was sequenced in a study of cytotoxic CD8 clonotypes in ibrutinib-treated CLL. This CDR3 comprises 15 residues. V gave up 2 bases and J gave up 4 bases; unmatched junction bases: 6. Per the germline V gene, CDR1 is SGHRS and CDR2 is YFSETQ. Clones were read by immunoSEQ multiplex PCR, and TCRdb kept only the in-frame ones, dropping some. In the table there are 250,000 to 350,000 clones, around 77% of which are singletons. This sequence was found in a human donor with chronic lymphocytic leukemia. Sequencing used PBMCs, obtained at disease progression, from a patient treated with ibrutinib. This chain joins TRBV5-1 and TRBJ1-1, with 9 bases aligning to TRBD1. CDR3 sequence (DNA): TGCGCCAGCAGCTTTTCGACAGGGGGGACCACTGAAGCTTTCTTT. It encodes CASSFSTGGTTEAFF.